This T cell receptor beta chain stems from a study of blood T cell repertoires in COVID-19. Trimming removed 3 bases at V and 4 bases at J, with 9 bases between. CDR1 and CDR2 from the germline V gene are SGHTA and FQGTGA. CDR3 size: 13 residues. The table came from immunoSEQ multiplex PCR; TCRdb's copy has only in-frame clones and leaves some out. The profile shows approximately 210,000 clones, 81% of them singletons. Those enrolled, adults aged roughly 18 to 95 years, came from 25 or so US areas. Sequencing input: PBMCs or T cells enriched from blood (not recorded which). This chain joins TRBV7-3 and TRBJ1-1, with unresolved D. This TCR came from a woman in her forties or fifties with acute COVID-19. In nucleotides, the CDR3 is TGTGCCAGCAGCTTCACAGAGGGCACTGAAGCTTTCTTT. This sequence encodes CASSFTEGTEAFF.